This TCR beta chain was sequenced during a study of blood T cell repertoires in COVID-19. The repertoire was sequenced with immunoSEQ multiplex PCR; TCRdb's copy has only in-frame clones and lacks some. The sample holds about 250,000 clones, about 85% seen once. This sequence originates from a man aged 18-30 years with active or convalescent COVID-19. Sequencing used peripheral blood.

CDR3 sequence: CASSLNQMNRYYGYTF. The CDR3 nucleotides read TGCGCCAGCAGCTTGAATCAAATGAATAGATACTATGGCTACACCTTC. The chain has TRBV5-1 and TRBJ1-2; unclear D gene. Germline lookup yields CDR1 SGHRS and CDR2 YFSETQ. Trimming shortened V by 1 base and J by 3 bases, and 16 bases separated the two germline ends. This CDR3 comprises 16 residues.